This TCR beta chain was observed in a study of response to subunit inactivated influenza vaccine. About this clonotype itself: Its specificity is unknown.

Study-level points and caveats: After each seasonal influenza vaccination, few new T cells are recruited, the authors suggested.

From the RT-PCR reads, TCRdb called clonotypes with MiXCR, one entry per CDR3 protein. Of fewer than 250,000 distinct CDR3 sequences listed, 13% to 15% are singletons. This sequence originates from a man aged 50 to 60 who received an inactivated influenza vaccine. This specimen was CD8+ T cells sorted from PBMCs, taken approximately 5 days after vaccination.

CDR3 sequence (DNA): TGCAGTGCTAGAGATCGAACCGAGCAGTACTTC. Its translation: CSARDRTEQYF. The chain carries TRBV20-1 and TRBJ2-7; D remains unclear. The V end was cut by 0 bases, the J end by 6 bases, with 6 bases between. This CDR3 contains 11 residues. Germline CDR1 DFQATT, CDR2 SNEGSKA (reference sequence).